Below, 27 T cell receptor beta chains from the same sample are listed, as sequenced in a study of human T cells and chemical hapten exposure. Unseparated into fractions, whole blood served as the source from which total RNA was extracted. Using its own MiXCR run on the 5' RACE reads, TCRdb lists one record per CDR3 protein. Counted here are tens of thousands of distinct CDR3 sequences, 7% to 8% occurring once; the ten biggest clones make up about 2.1%. The receptors originated from a male donor in good health.

This clonotype has more than one count but fewer than ten. This rearrangement joins TRBV27 to TRBJ1-6; weak D call: TRBD1 (5 bases). V was cut by 2 bases and J by 7 bases, with 12 bases left in between. CDR3 length equals 15 residues. The germline V gene has CDR1 MNHEY and CDR2 SMNVEV (reference sequence). CDR3 nucleotides: TGTGCCAGCAGTTTAGTTGGGGGTGTCAATTCACCCCTCCACTTT. Its translation: CASSLVGGVNSPLHF.

This clonotype came up many times. The gene calls are TRBV9 and TRBJ1-1; no clear D gene. CDR3 size: 15 residues. Trimming removed 4 bases from V and 0 bases from J, with 13 bases in between. Germline CDR1 SGDLS, CDR2 YYNGEE. This CDR3 reads CASSKGPSMNTEAFF. In nucleotides, the CDR3 is TGTGCCAGCAGCAAAGGTCCTTCAATGAACACTGAAGCTTTCTTT.

The chain uses TRBV6-5 and TRBJ2-2, with 8 positions matching TRBD2. The CDR3 is 16 residues long. J gave up 3 bases and V 2 bases, and 5 bases lay outside the gene matches. Germline CDR1 and CDR2: MNHEY and SVGAGI. In DNA, the CDR3 is TGTGCCAGCAGTTACCGGGGGGGCCTTGACACCGGGGAGCTGTTTTTT. This translates into CASSYRGGLDTGELFF.

The rearrangement uses TRBV6-2 or TRBV6-3 and TRBJ1-1; D is possibly TRBD1 (5 bases). The germline CDR1 and CDR2 sequences are MNHEY and SVGEGT. The CDR3 is 14 residues long. With 2 bases removed from V and 8 bases from J, the gap between germline ends came to 15 bases. The CDR3 spells CASSYAQGATEAFF. The CDR3 nucleotides read TGTGCCAGCAGTTACGCCCAGGGAGCTACCGAAGCTTTCTTT.

In its sample, this clonotype was seen a few times. This CDR3 reads CSVGQGYEKLFF. The CDR3 DNA is TGCAGCGTAGGACAGGGTTATGAAAAACTGTTTTTT. This chain connects TRBV29-1 to TRBJ1-4; TRBD1 matches 8 bases. V lost 6 bases to trimming and J lost 6 bases; unmatched junction nucleotides: 3. Germline V gives CDR1 SQVTM, CDR2 ANQGSEA. This CDR3 region has 12 residues.

The chain joins TRBV25-1 to TRBJ1-5; 7 nucleotides match TRBD1. CDR1 and CDR2 (germline): MGHDK, SYGVNS. This CDR3 is built from 14 residues. V was pared by 3 bases and J by 1 base, with 0 bases of the junction left unmatched. CDR3 in amino acids: CASSDRGSNQPQHF. DNA of the CDR3: TGTGCCAGCAGTGACAGGGGGAGCAATCAGCCCCAGCATTTT.

CDR3 region: CASSLVAESYEQYF. In DNA, the CDR3 is TGTGCCAGCAGCTTAGTGGCAGAAAGTTACGAGCAGTACTTC. V usage is TRBV7-9 and J usage is TRBJ2-7; the D is unclear. The germline gives CDR1 SEHNR, CDR2 FQNEAQ (reference sequence). This CDR3 is built from 14 residues. The ends were cut back, 1 base at V and 4 bases at J, with 11 bases in the middle.

The chain employs TRBV7-9 and TRBJ1-1; D is unclear. Germline lookup yields CDR1 SEHNR and CDR2 FQNEAQ (reference sequence). The CDR3 is 14 amino acids. The V and J ends lost 3 bases and 6 bases respectively, with 14 bases between them. The CDR3 loop reads CASSFAAGISEAFF. In nucleotides, the CDR3 is TGTGCCAGCAGCTTCGCGGCAGGTATATCTGAAGCTTTCTTT.

The chain joins TRBV12-3 or TRBV12-4 to TRBJ2-1; 7 bases fit TRBD2. Trimming cost V 7 bases and J 5 bases; bases outside gene matches: 11. The CDR3 extends over 15 amino acids. The CDR3 sequence: CASTREAGANNEQFF. The CDR3 DNA follows: TGTGCCAGCACCCGGGAGGCGGGAGCGAACAATGAGCAGTTCTTC.

The rearrangement uses TRBV7-2 and TRBJ2-1, with 14 bases matching TRBD2. V was pared by 4 bases and J by 8 bases, with 4 bases of the junction left unmatched. This CDR3 has 15 amino acids. Per germline, CDR1 SGHTA and CDR2 FQGNSA. The CDR3 loop reads CASSSRTSGRHEQFF. The DNA of the CDR3 is TGTGCCAGCAGCTCAAGGACTAGCGGGAGGCATGAGCAGTTCTTC.

The chain is built from TRBV5-1 and TRBJ2-7; a possible D gene is TRBD1 (5 bases). With 4 bases removed from V and 3 bases from J, the gap between germline ends came to 11 bases. CDR1 is SGHRS and CDR2 is YFSETQ in the germline V gene. This CDR3 is 13 amino acids long. The CDR3 loop reads CASSHRQNYEQYF. CDR3 nucleotides: TGCGCCAGCAGCCACCGACAGAACTACGAGCAGTACTTC.

This clonotype occurred a few times. The chain employs TRBV6-6 and TRBJ2-7, with a possible D match to TRBD2 (6 bases). From germline, CDR1 is MNHNY and CDR2 SVGAGI (reference sequence). The V end lost 6 bases, the J end lost 2 bases, and 17 bases lay between the germline ends. The CDR3 extends over 15 amino acids. DNA of the CDR3: TGTGCCAGCAGCCGCAGTCAGGAGGGGACCTACGAGCAGTACTTC. The encoded protein is CASSRSQEGTYEQYF.

This clonotype was seen repeatedly, ten times or more. The chain combines TRBV20-1 with TRBJ2-1; TRBD2 matches 7 bases. Germline V lookup: CDR1 DFQATT, CDR2 SNEGSKA (reference sequence). V was pared by 0 bases and J by 8 bases, with 13 bases of the junction left unmatched. The CDR3 is made up of 16 amino acids. CDR3 protein: CSARDGGDQGAHEQFF. DNA of the CDR3: TGCAGTGCTAGAGATGGGGGGGACCAAGGGGCTCATGAGCAGTTCTTC.

This chain connects TRBV20-1 to TRBJ2-7, with TRBD2 matching over 11 bases. V trimming: 3 bases; J trimming: 2 bases; junction bases outside the gene matches: 12. This CDR3 is built from 17 residues. Germline CDR1 DFQATT, CDR2 SNEGSKA (reference sequence). The CDR3 DNA reads as TGCAGTGCTAGGAATGGCACTAGCGGGAGTGGCCCCTACGAGCAGTACTTC. Protein sequence: CSARNGTSGSGPYEQYF.

This clonotype has at least ten counts. The V gene is TRBV7-9, the J gene TRBJ2-3, with D possibly matching TRBD2 (7 bases). CDR1 SEHNR and CDR2 FQNEAQ come from the germline V gene (reference sequence). V lost 3 bases to trimming and J lost 2 bases, with 18 bases between them. The CDR3 spans 17 residues. The CDR3 spells CASSFPPAGTNTDTQYF. As DNA, the CDR3 is TGTGCCAGCAGCTTCCCACCAGCGGGGACAAACACAGATACGCAGTATTTT.

This CDR3 is CASNLGVEAFF. In DNA, the CDR3 is TGTGCCAGCAACCTGGGAGTCGAAGCTTTCTTT. The rearrangement joins TRBV7-9 to TRBJ1-1; D remains unclear. Germline V CDR1 and CDR2: SEHNR, FQNEAQ (reference sequence). V lost 7 bases to trimming and J lost 8 bases, with 11 bases between them. The CDR3 runs to 11 residues.

V usage is TRBV15 and J usage is TRBJ1-1, with a possible D match to TRBD1 (6 bases). Germline loops: CDR1 LNHNV, CDR2 YYDKDF (reference sequence). Trimming left V 8 bases short and J 4 bases short, with 17 bases between. There are 14 residues in the CDR3. CDR3 residues: CATGPGRGSTEAFF. The CDR3 nucleotides are TGTGCCACCGGGCCGGGGAGGGGGTCCACTGAAGCTTTCTTT.

This clonotype was picked up a small number of times. The V gene is TRBV7-2, the J gene TRBJ1-5; D gene uncertain. The CDR3 contains 16 residues. The germline V gene has CDR1 SGHTA and CDR2 FQGNSA. Trimming stripped 5 bases from V and 1 base from J, with 15 bases between. The CDR3 DNA reads TGTGCCAGCAGCACCAATGATCCGGCCAGCAATCAGCCCCAGCATTTT. It yields the protein CASSTNDPASNQPQHF.

This chain links TRBV10-3 with TRBJ1-1; D might be TRBD1 (5 bases). The CDR3 is 15 amino acids. The V end was cut by 3 bases, the J end by 5 bases, with 16 bases between. The germline V gene encodes CDR1 ENHRY and CDR2 SYGVKD. The CDR3 loop reads CAISDTRKTVTEAFF. CDR3 in DNA: TGTGCCATCAGTGATACTAGAAAGACAGTGACTGAAGCTTTCTTT.

The V and J genes are TRBV29-1 and TRBJ2-5; maybe TRBD2 (6 bases). The germline CDR1 and CDR2 sequences are SQVTM and ANQGSEA. The V and J ends lost 6 bases and 4 bases respectively, with 9 bases between them. The CDR3 spans 11 residues. The CDR3: CSVKRAETQYF. The CDR3 DNA follows: TGCAGCGTAAAGCGGGCAGAGACCCAGTACTTC.

This chain connects TRBV7-9 to TRBJ2-1; D may be TRBD2 (6 bases). Germline V CDR1 and CDR2: SEHNR, FQNEAQ (reference sequence). This CDR3 contains 13 residues. With 5 bases removed from V and 5 bases from J, the gap between germline ends came to 10 bases. The CDR3 sequence: CASSLLANNEQFF. As DNA, the CDR3 is TGTGCCAGCAGCCTGCTAGCGAACAATGAGCAGTTCTTC.

This clonotype came up many times. CDR3 sequence reads: CASSTDTDTQYF. Written as DNA, the CDR3 is TGTGCCAGCAGCACCGACACAGATACGCAGTATTTT. The J gene is TRBJ2-3, the V gene TRBV7-2; D unclear. CDR1 and CDR2 from the germline V gene are SGHTA and FQGNSA. Trimming shortened V by 5 bases and J by 2 bases, and 5 bases separated the two germline ends. The length of the CDR3 is 12 residues.

This clonotype was seen ten or more times. The rearrangement uses TRBV29-1 and TRBJ2-1; TRBD2 aligns across 8 bases. CDR1 and CDR2 (germline): SQVTM, ANQGSEA. V shed 1 base, J shed 3 bases, and the junction held 8 bases outside the gene matches. The length of the CDR3 is 16 residues. The CDR3 DNA sequence: TGCAGCGTTGAAGGAGGGACTAGGAAGGGCTACAATGAGCAGTTCTTC. This sequence encodes CSVEGGTRKGYNEQFF.

At least ten counts were recorded for this clonotype. J is TRBJ2-2 and V is TRBV20-1; D is possibly TRBD2 (6 bases). CDR3 length: 16 amino acids. V was clipped by 0 bases and J by 0 bases, with 11 bases between them. Germline-derived CDR1 and CDR2 are DFQATT and SNEGSKA (reference sequence). The CDR3 sequence is CSARDWAGSNTGELFF. The CDR3 bases are TGCAGTGCTAGAGATTGGGCGGGATCGAACACCGGGGAGCTGTTTTTT.

This clonotype was counted many times. The gene calls are TRBV10-3 and TRBJ2-3; 7 nucleotides line up with TRBD2. With V trimmed by 0 bases and J by 3 bases, 3 bases remained unmatched. Germline CDR1 reads ENHRY; CDR2 reads SYGVKD. CDR3 size: 15 residues. CDR3 in amino acids: CAISESPGGTDTQYF. CDR3 bases: TGTGCCATCAGTGAGTCTCCGGGAGGTACAGATACGCAGTATTTT.

This chain joins TRBV29-1 and TRBJ2-2, with D possibly TRBD2 on 5 matching bases. From germline, CDR1 is SQVTM and CDR2 ANQGSEA. CDR3 size: 12 residues. The V end lost 7 bases, the J end lost 4 bases, and 10 bases lay between the germline ends. The CDR3 region has the DNA TGCAGCGGGGCGGACTTCACCGGGGAGCTGTTTTTT. It encodes CSGADFTGELFF.

The sample holds many counts of this clonotype. This chain links TRBV27 with TRBJ1-1, with D hard to call. The germline V gene has CDR1 MNHEY and CDR2 SMNVEV (reference sequence). CDR3 length equals 12 residues. Trimming took 6 bases from V and 7 from J, leaving 12 bases between them. The CDR3 reads CASSLHRGEAFF. The CDR3 nucleotides read TGTGCCAGCAGCCTTCACAGAGGTGAAGCTTTCTTT.